These 7 T cell receptor beta chains were all obtained from the same sample, sequenced in a study of shared clonotypes between healthy human individuals. Produced via immunoSEQ multiplex PCR; TCRdb's table is partial and in-frame only. This sample has some 900,000 clones, with around three quarters found just once. Sequencing was carried out using memory CD4+ T cells sorted from blood. Subset reported: CD45RA-negative fraction. These receptors all stem from a man between 18 and 29 years old in good health.

This clone was counted a single time. The J gene is TRBJ2-7, the V gene TRBV6-6; 7 nucleotides agree with TRBD1. The CDR3 covers 13 residues. V shed 5 bases and J 9 bases; nucleotides not matched to a gene: 10. Germline V lookup: CDR1 MNHNY, CDR2 SVGAGI (reference sequence). CDR3 sequence reads: CASSHPGTDSQYF. CDR3 sequence (DNA): TGTGCCAGCAGTCACCCCGGGACAGACTCGCAGTACTTC.

The chain recombines TRBV2 with TRBJ1-1, with D uncertain. There are 14 residues in the CDR3. Trimming took off 6 bases at V and 5 bases at J, with 16 bases between the two ends. The germline gives CDR1 SNHLY, CDR2 FYNNEI. CDR3 sequence: CASSYSPLGTEAFF. DNA of the CDR3: TGTGCCAGCAGCTACAGCCCATTAGGGACTGAAGCTTTCTTT.

J is TRBJ1-6 and V is TRBV19; D remains ambiguous. Germline loops: CDR1 LNHDA, CDR2 SQIVND (reference sequence). CDR3 length: 16 amino acids. V gave up 0 bases and J gave up 7 bases, with 13 bases separating them. CDR3 nucleotide sequence: TGTGCCAGTAGTATAGATTCAGCAGGAACGAATTCACCCCTCCACTTT. It yields the protein CASSIDSAGTNSPLHF.

J is TRBJ2-7 and V is TRBV5-6; D tentatively fits TRBD1 or TRBD2 (5 bases each). The CDR3 has 14 amino acids. Germline loops: CDR1 SGHDT, CDR2 YYEEEE. Trimming stripped 0 bases from V and 7 bases from J, with 14 bases between. The CDR3 coding sequence is TGTGCCAGCAGCTTGGCCGGGGCAGGGCGAGAGCAGTACTTC. Its protein product is CASSLAGAGREQYF.

The chain couples TRBV28 to TRBJ1-2; no clear D gene. Germline V lookup: CDR1 MDHEN, CDR2 SYDVKM. V was shortened by 5 bases and J by 7 bases, with 14 bases between the two germline ends. The CDR3 runs to 13 residues. CDR3 DNA: TGTGCCAGCAGTCTCCCCGTTGGGAGTGGCTACACCTTC. Translated, it gives CASSLPVGSGYTF.

The V and J genes are TRBV7-9 and TRBJ2-7, with 7 nucleotides matching TRBD1. Germline CDR1 is SEHNR and CDR2 is FQNEAQ (reference sequence). This CDR3 is built from 14 residues. J lost 2 bases, V lost 5 bases, and 6 bases had no gene match. The CDR3 spells CASSTRQGTYEQYF. The CDR3 DNA reads TGTGCCAGCAGCACCCGACAGGGAACCTACGAGCAGTACTTC.

Of note for this clone: This likely reflects a read error, since a far larger clone is one base away. This sample includes further DNA sequences coding for the same CDR3. The chain carries TRBV11-3 and TRBJ1-1; D is unresolved. CDR3 length: 13 residues. Germline assignment: CDR1 SGHNT and CDR2 YENEEA. V shed 0 bases and J shed 1 base, with 3 bases lying between them. The CDR3 reads CASSLEGNTEAFF. The CDR3, as DNA: TGTGCCAGCAGCTTAGAGGGGAACACTGAAGCTTTCTTT.